The next 25 T cell receptor beta chains were all read from a single sample in a study of T cells after yellow fever vaccination. MiXCR, run by TCRdb on the 5' RACE reads, gives a single entry per CDR3 protein. This sample has 250,000 or so distinct CDR3 sequences, with more than 3.5% found just once. Sequencing was performed on PBMCs, taken 15 days after the yellow fever booster vaccination. The receptors were gathered from a man younger than 30 who received the YFV17D yellow fever vaccine.

This clonotype was picked up many times. V is TRBV7-9 and J is TRBJ2-3; D might be TRBD1 (5 bases). The CDR3 is 13 residues long. Trimming removed 11 bases at V and 2 bases at J, with 14 bases between. Germline assignment: CDR1 SEHNR and CDR2 FQNEAQ (reference sequence). CDR3 DNA sequence: TGTGCCCTAGACAGCTACTCCACAGATACGCAGTATTTT. This sequence encodes CALDSYSTDTQYF.

This clonotype was seen repeatedly, ten times or more. The gene calls are TRBV11-1 and TRBJ2-1; D not certain. The CDR3 has 12 residues. Germline V lookup: CDR1 SGHAT, CDR2 FQDESV (reference sequence). With 7 bases removed from V and 7 bases from J, the gap between germline ends came to 11 bases. The CDR3 DNA reads as TGTGCCAGCACCTCAACCGTTAATGAGCAGTTCTTC. It encodes CASTSTVNEQFF.

This clonotype was recorded at least ten times. V is TRBV9 and J is TRBJ1-1, with D possibly being TRBD1 (6 bases). This CDR3 is 15 amino acids long. Trimming cost V 0 bases and J 5 bases, with 14 bases left between them. Germline V gene data show CDR1 as SGDLS and CDR2 as YYNGEE. The CDR3 DNA follows: TGTGCCAGCAGCGTAGCGATGGGGGCGAGGACTGAAGCTTTCTTT. Translation: CASSVAMGARTEAFF.

This clonotype was observed at least ten times. The chain has TRBV5-1 and TRBJ2-5; D tentatively reads TRBD1 or TRBD2 (6 bases each). The CDR3 length is 17 residues. V lost 7 bases and J lost 2, with 24 bases in between. Looked up from germline, CDR1 is SGHRS and CDR2 is YFSETQ. The CDR3 DNA follows: TGCGCCAGCCGGATGGGCCGGGGGCCGGGAAAGCAAGAGACCCAGTACTTC. It yields the protein CASRMGRGPGKQETQYF.

This clonotype was detected ten times or more. The V call is TRBV19, the J call TRBJ1-2; 12 nucleotides match TRBD1. The germline V gene encodes CDR1 LNHDA and CDR2 SQIVND (reference sequence). The CDR3 is 13 amino acids. Losses at the gene ends were 9 bases for V and 6 bases for J; bases not matched to a gene: 5. CDR3 protein: CASRGQGANGYTF. The CDR3 DNA reads as TGTGCCAGCCGGGGACAGGGGGCGAATGGCTACACCTTC.

This clonotype occurred many times. Here the CDR3 reads CASTWGQDNEQFF. The CDR3 DNA reads as TGTGCCAGCACATGGGGGCAAGACAATGAGCAGTTCTTC. The J gene is TRBJ2-1, the V gene TRBV6-5; D perhaps matches TRBD1 (6 bases). Germline CDR1 MNHEY, CDR2 SVGAGI. The CDR3 sequence is 13 residues long. Trimming removed 7 bases at V and 5 bases at J, with 12 bases between.

This clonotype was seen repeatedly, ten times or more. J is TRBJ2-3 and V is TRBV24-1, with D unresolved. This CDR3 has 12 amino acids. Per germline, CDR1 KGHDR and CDR2 SFDVKD. V lost 4 bases to trimming and J lost 0 bases, with 1 base between them. CDR3 sequence: CATSESTDTQYF. The CDR3, as DNA: TGTGCCACCAGTGAAAGCACAGATACGCAGTATTTT.

The V call is TRBV30, the J call TRBJ1-1, with D unresolved. Trimming took off 2 bases at V and 10 bases at J, with 11 bases between the two ends. Germline V lookup: CDR1 GTSNPN, CDR2 SVGIG (reference sequence). The CDR3 is made up of 11 amino acids. DNA of the CDR3: TGTGCCTGGAGTCTCACGGCGACAGCTTTCTTT. This translates into CAWSLTATAFF.

At least ten counts were recorded for this clonotype. The gene calls are TRBV28 and TRBJ1-5; the D gene is possibly TRBD1 (6 bases). V was clipped by 3 bases and J by 7 bases, with 13 bases between them. This CDR3 is built from 14 residues. Germline values: CDR1 MDHEN, CDR2 SYDVKM. The CDR3 protein is CASSFTEGGQPQHF. As DNA, the CDR3 is TGTGCCAGCAGTTTCACCGAGGGGGGACAGCCCCAGCATTTT.

Many counts were recorded for this clonotype. This chain connects TRBV7-2 to TRBJ2-5; the match to TRBD1 covers 9 bases. Germline trimming cut 5 bases from V and 7 bases from J; bases unmatched to any gene: 8. Per the germline V gene, CDR1 is SGHTA and CDR2 is FQGNSA. The CDR3 is made up of 14 amino acids. The CDR3 loop is CASSPGQGWVTQYF. The CDR3 DNA reads as TGTGCCAGCAGCCCGGGACAGGGCTGGGTGACCCAGTACTTC.

The sample holds many counts of this clonotype. This chain uses TRBV19 with TRBJ2-1; D perhaps matches TRBD2 (7 bases). The CDR3 has 16 amino acids. V was shortened by 0 bases and J by 6 bases, with 15 bases between the two germline ends. Germline V gene sequence: CDR1 LNHDA, CDR2 SQIVND (reference sequence). CDR3 coding DNA: TGTGCCAGTAGTATAGATGGGGGGGCTACCCCCAATGAGCAGTTCTTC. The encoded protein is CASSIDGGATPNEQFF.

This clonotype was seen at least ten times. This chain links TRBV25-1 with TRBJ2-1, with TRBD2 as a possible D gene (6 bases). Germline V gives CDR1 MGHDK, CDR2 SYGVNS. V was trimmed by 4 bases and J by 2 bases, leaving 15 bases between them. The CDR3 runs to 16 residues. In DNA, the CDR3 is TGTGCCAGCAGTGCGTCGGGCGGGGCGACCTACAATGAGCAGTTCTTC. Protein product: CASSASGGATYNEQFF.

This clonotype was seen many times. The V call is TRBV4-2, the J call TRBJ1-2; a weak D match, TRBD1 (5 bases). The ends were cut back, 0 bases at V and 6 bases at J, with 17 bases in the middle. This CDR3 region has 16 residues. Germline-derived CDR1 and CDR2 are LGHNA and YNFKEQ. The CDR3 is CASSQDIPGRGNGYTF. CDR3 nucleotide sequence: TGTGCCAGCAGCCAAGATATCCCAGGGCGGGGGAATGGCTACACCTTC.

This clonotype was seen ten or more times. The chain carries TRBV12-3 or TRBV12-4 and TRBJ1-1; weak D call: TRBD1 (6 bases). The length of the CDR3 is 15 residues. V lost 1 base to trimming and J lost 4 bases, with 13 bases between them. The CDR3 nucleotides read TGTGCCAGCAGTTTAGTGGGGGCGGAGGGCACTGAAGCTTTCTTT. Translating gives CASSLVGAEGTEAFF.

This clonotype was recorded many times. This chain connects TRBV11-2 to TRBJ2-3; TRBD2 matches 8 bases. V lost 1 base, J lost 6 bases, and 15 bases stayed unmatched. This CDR3 comprises 18 residues. Germline CDR1 is SGHAT and CDR2 is FQNNGV. Here the CDR3 DNA reads TGTGCCAGCAGCTTAGGAACGGGACTAGGGCCCCTGTGGGATACGCAGTATTTT. Translated, it gives CASSLGTGLGPLWDTQYF.

This chain joins TRBV12-3 or TRBV12-4 and TRBJ1-2; a possible D gene is TRBD1 (5 bases). The CDR3 contains 16 residues. V was shortened by 2 bases and J by 5 bases, with 18 bases between the two germline ends. The CDR3: CASSLTAGSLWYGYTF. The CDR3 coding sequence is TGTGCCAGCAGTTTAACCGCAGGGAGTCTTTGGTATGGCTACACCTTC.

There are many counts of this clonotype. The chain has TRBV5-1 and TRBJ2-5; the D gene is possibly TRBD1 (6 bases). Germline-derived CDR1 and CDR2 are SGHRS and YFSETQ. V dropped 4 bases and J dropped 3 bases, with 16 bases sitting between them. The CDR3 totals 15 residues. CDR3 protein: CASSRTGTQEETQYF. In nucleotides, the CDR3 is TGCGCCAGCAGCAGGACCGGGACACAAGAAGAGACCCAGTACTTC.

In its sample, this clonotype was seen many times. The chain carries TRBV28 and TRBJ1-6; a possible D gene is TRBD1 (5 bases). The ends were cut back, 3 bases at V and 6 bases at J, with 9 bases in the middle. Germline loops: CDR1 MDHEN, CDR2 SYDVKM. The CDR3 loop spans 14 amino acids. CDR3 coding DNA: TGTGCCAGCAGTTTGCAGGGCCCTAATTCACCCCTCCACTTT. Translated, it gives CASSLQGPNSPLHF.

This clonotype was recorded many times. The genes are TRBV7-9 and TRBJ2-5; TRBD1 is a possible D gene (6 bases). This CDR3 spans 15 amino acids. Germline CDR1 reads SEHNR; CDR2 reads FQNEAQ (reference sequence). V dropped 7 bases and J dropped 5 bases, with 20 bases sitting between them. The CDR3 here is CASITVVTGWETQYF. CDR3 DNA: TGTGCCAGCATAACAGTCGTAACAGGGTGGGAGACCCAGTACTTC.

This chain links TRBV12-3 or TRBV12-4 with TRBJ2-6; 9 bases map to TRBD1. The V gene end was trimmed by 6 bases and the J gene end by 0 bases; junction bases not matched to a gene: 18. The CDR3 consists of 21 residues. The CDR3 DNA reads as TGTGCCAGCAGCTATTTCGAGGGACAGGGTGTTCCAGGCTCTGGGGCCAACGTCCTGACTTTC. This codes for CASSYFEGQGVPGSGANVLTF.

The sample holds many counts of this clonotype. The CDR3 DNA is TGCAGCGTGGCCCAGGGGGCCTACGAGCAGTACTTC. Its protein is CSVAQGAYEQYF. The chain couples TRBV29-1 to TRBJ2-7; 7 bases line up with TRBD1. CDR1 SQVTM and CDR2 ANQGSEA come from the germline V gene. The CDR3 spans 12 residues. V trimming: 6 bases; J trimming: 2 bases; junction bases outside the gene matches: 4.

This clonotype occurred many times. V and J are TRBV19 and TRBJ2-7, with 9 bases identical to TRBD1. This CDR3 region has 13 residues. J was trimmed by 6 bases and V by 3 bases; bases with no gene match: 3. From germline, CDR1 is LNHDA and CDR2 SQIVND (reference sequence). CDR3 sequence: CASSMGTGREQYF. The CDR3 region has the DNA TGTGCCAGTAGTATGGGGACAGGGCGCGAGCAGTACTTC.

This clonotype was detected many times. This rearrangement joins TRBV5-1 to TRBJ1-2; D remains ambiguous. The CDR3 loop spans 9 amino acids. Trimming took 7 bases from V and 4 from J, leaving 2 bases between them. Germline V gene sequence: CDR1 SGHRS, CDR2 YFSETQ. The CDR3 loop is CASFYGYTF. As DNA, the CDR3 is TGCGCCAGCTTCTATGGCTACACCTTC.

This clonotype has only a few counts. CDR3 nucleotide sequence: TGTGCCACCAGTGATGCAACCAAAACAGATACGCAGTATTTT. Translation gives CATSDATKTDTQYF. V gene TRBV24-1 combines with J gene TRBJ2-3; no clear D gene. The CDR3 is 14 amino acids. The V gene's germline CDR1 is KGHDR and CDR2 SFDVKD. Trimming took off 3 bases at V and 3 bases at J, with 9 bases between the two ends.

This clonotype was seen repeatedly, ten times or more. The V gene is TRBV5-6, the J gene TRBJ1-5; D possibly corresponds to TRBD1 (5 bases). Looked up from germline, CDR1 is SGHDT and CDR2 is YYEEEE. V lost 3 bases and J 11 bases, leaving 15 bases between the germline ends. The CDR3 is made up of 13 amino acids. In nucleotides, the CDR3 is TGTGCCAGCAGCTCGGGTCTTTTAGGGGCCCAGCATTTT. Its protein product is CASSSGLLGAQHF.